This entry lists 27 T cell receptor beta chains sequenced from one sample in a study of T cell responses to AZD1222 COVID-19 vaccine (dated by TCRdb to 2020 to 2022). This sample's time point label indicates: about 28 days (+/-7) after the second vaccine dose. Receptor libraries were prepared by the immunoSEQ multiplex PCR assay. Imported from immuneACCESS, the table was reduced by TCRdb to in-frame sequences with V and J called. These copies leave out some clones; in studies compared against another copy, an unresolved V gene accounts for under half, and the cause of the remainder is not known. For this sample the table gives 190,000 or so clones, of which 80% to 95% were detected only once. Jointly, the top ten make up roughly 0.99% of the sample. The source was peripheral blood, collected 28 days after the second AZD1222 dose. The receptors were sampled from an adult who received the AZD1222 COVID-19 vaccine.

The V call is TRBV5-5, the J call TRBJ1-3; D gene ambiguous. The length of the CDR3 is 15 residues. Germline CDR1 is SGHKS and CDR2 is YYEKEE (reference sequence). The V end was cut by 1 base, the J end by 4 bases, with 12 bases between. CDR3 in amino acids: CASSLLVSTGNTIYF. For the CDR3, the DNA is TGTGCCAGCAGCTTGCTTGTGTCCACCGGAAACACCATATATTTT.

The chain joins TRBV6-2 or TRBV6-3 to TRBJ2-1, with TRBD2 identical over 7 bases. CDR3 length: 19 amino acids. Germline CDR1 MNHEY, CDR2 SVGEGT. The V segment lost 4 bases and the J segment 0 bases; nucleotides outside the gene matches: 15. As DNA, the CDR3 is TGTGCCAGCAGTTTTCCAGCCAATACTAGCGTTAGCTCCTACAATGAGCAGTTCTTC. Translation gives CASSFPANTSVSSYNEQFF.

V and J are TRBV11-3 and TRBJ2-7; D might be TRBD2 (5 bases). V was pared by 5 bases and J by 4 bases, with 15 bases between. This CDR3 region has 14 residues. Germline V gives CDR1 SGHNT, CDR2 YENEEA. The CDR3 sequence is CASSRSGRTYEQYF. CDR3 bases: TGTGCCAGCAGCCGGAGCGGCCGAACGTACGAGCAGTACTTC.

V and J are TRBV19 and TRBJ2-2; D is uncertain. CDR3 size: 16 residues. The germline V gene has CDR1 LNHDA and CDR2 SQIVND (reference sequence). V dropped 5 bases and J dropped 0 bases, with 13 bases sitting between them. The CDR3 coding sequence is TGTGCCAGTAGTCCACGGACGCCCCCGAACACCGGGGAGCTGTTTTTT. This encodes CASSPRTPPNTGELFF.

This clone was seen only once. The rearrangement joins TRBV18 to TRBJ2-7, with 10 bases identical to TRBD1. This CDR3 spans 18 amino acids. The V segment lost 3 bases and the J segment 2 bases; nucleotides outside the gene matches: 13. In germline, CDR1 is KGHSH, CDR2 LQKENI. CDR3 residues: CASSPRQTGGAGAYEQYF. In DNA form, the CDR3 reads TGTGCCAGCTCACCCCGCCAGACAGGGGGCGCAGGAGCCTACGAGCAGTACTTC.

The rearrangement links TRBV6-1 to TRBJ2-7, with D uncertain. V was shortened by 1 base and J by 7 bases, with 11 bases between the two germline ends. The CDR3 covers 13 residues. Germline loops: CDR1 MNHNS, CDR2 SASEGT. The CDR3, as DNA: TGTGCCAGCAGTGAAGTGGCCCTGGAGGAGCAGTACTTC. Its protein product is CASSEVALEEQYF.

CDR3 DNA: TGCGCCAGCAGCCAACGGACAGGGGAGGGAACTAATGAAAAACTGTTTTTT. Its protein product is CASSQRTGEGTNEKLFF. The chain links TRBV4-1 to TRBJ1-4; 9 bases agree with TRBD1. Germline V CDR1 and CDR2: MGHRA, YSYEKL. V shed 2 bases and J 1 base; nucleotides not matched to a gene: 5. This CDR3 region has 17 residues.

This chain connects TRBV6-5 to TRBJ2-2, with 13 positions matching TRBD2. Per germline, CDR1 MNHEY and CDR2 SVGAGI. This CDR3 spans 15 amino acids. The V and J ends lost 6 bases and 7 bases, in that order; junction bases with no gene match: 5. This chain's CDR3 is CASRGTSGAYGELFF. In nucleotides, the CDR3 is TGTGCCAGCAGGGGGACTAGCGGGGCATACGGGGAGCTGTTTTTT.

The chain combines TRBV29-1 with TRBJ1-1; 8 bases are shared with TRBD1. The CDR3 totals 14 residues. Looked up from germline, CDR1 is SQVTM and CDR2 is ANQGSEA. Trimming at V came to 5 bases and at J to 0 bases, leaving 5 bases not matched to a gene. CDR3 loop: CSVWQGAMNTEAFF. CDR3 in DNA: TGCAGCGTTTGGCAGGGGGCCATGAACACTGAAGCTTTCTTT.

V is TRBV7-8 and J is TRBJ1-2, with unresolved D. Germline CDR1 reads SGHVS; CDR2 reads FQNEAQ. The length of the CDR3 is 13 residues. With 5 bases removed from V and 1 base from J, the gap between germline ends came to 8 bases. The DNA for the CDR3 is TGTGCCAGCAGCCCTGGGAGTAACTATGGCTACACCTTC. Translated, it gives CASSPGSNYGYTF.

This chain's CDR3 is CASSPLEGQANTEAFF. CDR3 in DNA: TGTGCCAGTAGCCCTCTCGAGGGCCAGGCGAACACTGAAGCTTTCTTT. The chain combines TRBV19 with TRBJ1-1, with D uncertain. Trimming stripped 6 bases from V and 1 base from J, with 18 bases between. The CDR3 has 16 amino acids. Germline CDR1 and CDR2: LNHDA and SQIVND (reference sequence).

The J gene is TRBJ2-1, the V gene TRBV7-9; TRBD2 agrees at 9 bases. Germline CDR1 and CDR2: SEHNR and FQNEAQ (reference sequence). The V segment lost 5 bases and the J segment 4 bases; nucleotides outside the gene matches: 9. CDR3 length: 16 amino acids. The CDR3 region is CASSPIAGAAYNEQFF. Written as DNA, the CDR3 is TGTGCCAGCAGCCCGATAGCGGGGGCGGCTTACAATGAGCAGTTCTTC.

The chain uses TRBV6-2 or TRBV6-3 and TRBJ1-6, with D perhaps TRBD1 (5 bases). V was shortened by 6 bases and J by 7 bases, with 16 bases between the two germline ends. The CDR3 sequence is 15 residues long. The germline gives CDR1 MNHEY, CDR2 SVGEGT. CDR3 sequence reads: CASSFFLAGNSPLHF. DNA of the CDR3: TGTGCCAGCAGCTTCTTCTTAGCAGGGAATTCACCCCTCCACTTT.

The gene calls are TRBV7-8 and TRBJ1-5; 7 positions agree with TRBD1. The germline CDR1 and CDR2 sequences are SGHVS and FQNEAQ. V was pared by 4 bases and J by 7 bases, with 4 bases of the junction left unmatched. The CDR3 runs to 13 residues. This chain's CDR3 is CASSSDRNQPQHF. CDR3 nucleotides: TGTGCCAGCAGCTCGGACAGGAACCAGCCCCAGCATTTT. The whole variable domain, filled in from reference TRBV7-8 and TRBJ1-5, reads GAGVSQSPRYKVAKRGQDVALRCDPISGHVSLFWYQQALGQGPEFLTYFQNEAQLDKSGLPSDRFFAERPEGSVSTLKIQRTQQEDSAVYLCASSSDRNQPQHFGDGTRLSIL.

In regard to this clone: Other nucleotide sequences from this sample produce the same CDR3. In nucleotides, the CDR3 is TGTGCCAGCTCACCAGGTTATAGCAATCAGCCCCAGCATTTT. Translated: CASSPGYSNQPQHF. J is TRBJ1-5 and V is TRBV18; no clear D. V was trimmed by 2 bases and J by 0 bases, leaving 5 bases between them. The CDR3 has 14 residues. Germline assignment: CDR1 KGHSH and CDR2 LQKENI.

This rearrangement joins TRBV19 to TRBJ1-6; D remains ambiguous. Per germline, CDR1 LNHDA and CDR2 SQIVND (reference sequence). The CDR3 sequence is 13 residues long. The V end was cut by 9 bases, the J end by 4 bases, with 10 bases between. Here the CDR3 reads CASSQQYNSPLHF. CDR3 nucleotide sequence: TGTGCCAGCTCTCAGCAGTATAATTCACCCCTCCACTTT.

CDR3 protein: CASSPNRVRGYTF. The CDR3 nucleotides are TGTGCCAGCAGCCCTAACAGGGTACGTGGCTACACCTTC. The V gene is TRBV12-3 or TRBV12-4, the J gene TRBJ1-2; perhaps TRBD1 as D (6 bases). The CDR3 sequence is 13 residues long. Trimming cost V 6 bases and J 7 bases, with 15 bases left between them.

This chain uses TRBV5-1 with TRBJ2-1; D is unresolved. The ends were cut back, 4 bases at V and 0 bases at J, with 14 bases in the middle. The germline CDR1 and CDR2 sequences are SGHRS and YFSETQ. The CDR3 has 16 residues. The chain's CDR3 is CASSLGSSSSYNEQFF. In DNA, the CDR3 is TGCGCCAGCAGCCTGGGATCTTCGAGCTCCTACAATGAGCAGTTCTTC. The whole variable domain, remainder taken from reference TRBV5-1 and TRBJ2-1, is KAGVTQTPRYLIKTRGQQVTLSCSPISGHRSVSWYQQTPGQGLQFLFEYFSETQRNKGNFPGRFSGRQFSNSRSEMNVSTLELGDSALYLCASSLGSSSSYNEQFFGPGTRLTVL.

This clone was seen only once. The rearrangement uses TRBV9 and TRBJ1-4; TRBD1 might be the D (5 bases). CDR1 and CDR2 from the germline V gene are SGDLS and YYNGEE. This CDR3 is 16 amino acids long. Trimming cost V 3 bases and J 0 bases, with 12 bases left between them. The CDR3 spells CASSEGHVATNEKLFF. The CDR3 nucleotides are TGTGCCAGCAGCGAGGGGCACGTTGCAACTAATGAAAAACTGTTTTTT. The whole variable domain, remainder taken from reference TRBV9 and TRBJ1-4, is DSGVTQTPKHLITATGQRVTLRCSPRSGDLSVYWYQQSLDQGLQFLIQYYNGEERAKGNILERFSAQQFPDLHSELNLSSLELGDSALYFCASSEGHVATNEKLFFGSGTQLSVL.

V and J are TRBV6-5 and TRBJ1-6; D gene uncertain. The length of the CDR3 is 14 residues. In germline, CDR1 is MNHEY, CDR2 SVGAGI. The V gene lost 5 bases and the J gene lost 4 bases, with 9 bases spanning the gap. CDR3 nucleotide sequence: TGTGCCAGCAGTCTTTACAGTTATAATTCACCCCTCCACTTT. Protein product: CASSLYSYNSPLHF.

This clone was counted a single time. The chain links TRBV7-6 to TRBJ2-5; D possibly corresponds to TRBD1 (5 bases). Germline CDR1 and CDR2: SGHVS and FNYEAQ. The CDR3 totals 15 residues. Between the trimmed V and J ends, which lost 5 bases and 8 bases, there was a span of 21 bases. The CDR3 sequence: CASSPGSTPQTTQYF. The CDR3 bases are TGTGCCAGCAGCCCAGGGTCCACGCCACAGACTACCCAGTACTTC.

The rearrangement uses TRBV30 and TRBJ2-2; 9 bases fit TRBD2. The CDR3 totals 16 residues. Germline CDR1 reads GTSNPN; CDR2 reads SVGIG (reference sequence). After removal of 0 bases from V and 3 bases from J, the junction contained 5 bases not matched to a gene. CDR3 residues: CAWSVPASGDTGELFF. DNA for the CDR3: TGTGCCTGGAGTGTGCCGGCTAGCGGGGACACCGGGGAGCTGTTTTTT.

The chain couples TRBV21-1 to TRBJ1-2. TRBV21-1 is listed as a pseudogene. The CDR3 consists of 10 residues. The CDR3 protein is CASSKAVTTF. The CDR3 coding sequence is TGTGCCAGCAGCAAAGCCGTCACCACCTTC.

The chain recombines TRBV24-1 with TRBJ1-1; D is uncertain. CDR1 and CDR2 from the germline V gene are KGHDR and SFDVKD. The CDR3 totals 17 residues. The V and J ends lost 3 bases and 1 base respectively, with 17 bases between them. In nucleotides, the CDR3 is TGTGCCACCAGTGATCCAACCCCGGCGGCTCAGAACACTGAAGCTTTCTTT. It specifies CATSDPTPAAQNTEAFF.

This sequence joins TRBV5-1 and TRBJ1-6; no definite D call. CDR1 and CDR2 from the germline V gene are SGHRS and YFSETQ. The CDR3 is 13 residues long. V lost 0 bases and J 7 bases, leaving 5 bases between the germline ends. CDR3 sequence reads: CASSLADNSPLHF. CDR3 bases: TGCGCCAGCAGCTTGGCTGACAATTCACCCCTCCACTTT.

V usage is TRBV5-1 and J usage is TRBJ1-2; 9 nucleotides line up with TRBD1. Germline CDR1 is SGHRS and CDR2 is YFSETQ. The V and J ends lost 3 bases and 5 bases, in that order; junction bases with no gene match: 8. The CDR3 consists of 15 residues. CDR3 sequence reads: CASSSGTGKIYGYTF. In DNA form, the CDR3 reads TGCGCCAGCAGCTCCGGGACAGGGAAAATTTATGGCTACACCTTC. Together with reference TRBV5-1 and TRBJ1-2, the CDR3 gives the full variable domain: KAGVTQTPRYLIKTRGQQVTLSCSPISGHRSVSWYQQTPGQGLQFLFEYFSETQRNKGNFPGRFSGRQFSNSRSEMNVSTLELGDSALYLCASSSGTGKIYGYTFGSGTRLTVV.

This clone was seen only once. V and J are TRBV19 and TRBJ2-1; D ambiguous. Trimming removed 10 bases at V and 7 bases at J, with 26 bases between. The CDR3 is made up of 16 amino acids. Germline V CDR1 and CDR2: LNHDA, SQIVND (reference sequence). CDR3 sequence: CATSIARLLAVNEQFF. The CDR3 DNA reads as TGTGCCACCTCAATAGCCCGACTTCTCGCGGTGAATGAGCAGTTCTTC.